The sample holds one count of the clone carrying this T cell receptor (beta chain). J was trimmed by 4 bases and V by 2 bases; bases with no gene match: 3. CDR1 LGHDT and CDR2 YNNKEL come from the germline V gene (reference sequence). This CDR3 contains 15 residues. The sample comes from a study of blood T cell repertoires in COVID-19. Study in general: COVID-19 samples, acute and convalescent, were from the United States, Italy and Spain. In each case, the material was cDNA or gDNA derived from T cells, B-cell-depleted T cells, or PBMCs.

Methods used by the authors: Amplified reference gene primers provided the basis for estimating nucleated cell counts. The repertoire was sequenced with immunoSEQ multiplex PCR; TCRdb's copy has only in-frame clones and lacks some. D and trimming were read from the DNA, whereas the V and J calls and clone size are those reported in that table. The data hold around 70,000 clones, with about nine tenths observed a single time. This clonotype was obtained from a man between 45 and 60 years old with active COVID-19. The J gene is TRBJ2-3, the V gene TRBV3-1 (or the pseudogene TRBV3-2); 10 bases line up with TRBD2. The sample consisted of peripheral blood. The CDR3 DNA follows: TGTGCCAGCAGCCAAAGCGGGGGGGCCGCAGATACGCAGTATTTT. Translated, it gives CASSQSGGAADTQYF.